Listed below are T cell receptor beta chains from one sample, sequenced in a study of post-analysis software for immune sequencing data. TCRdb itself ran the PCR reads through MiXCR, one entry per CDR3 protein. The sample includes more than 500,000 distinct CDR3 sequences, 34% of them seen just once. The sequenced sample was blood. These TCRs come from a girl aged 2-17 years with multiple sclerosis. CDR3s include the opening cysteine and the closing phenylalanine or tryptophan. A D gene is named only where the DNA matches it firmly. Size tells how often a clone was seen (once, few, many) or the class of an expanded clone, and some rows leave it out.

V gene	J gene	D gene	clone size	CDR3 protein	CDR3 DNA
TRBV12-3/TRBV12-4	TRBJ1-4	NA	NA	CASSFGATLFF	TGTGCCAGCAGTTTTGGGGCTACGCTGTTTTTT
TRBV20-1	TRBJ2-7	TRBD1	NA	CSAPGQRLYEQYF	TGCAGTGCCCCGGGACAGAGACTCTACGAGCAGTACTTC
TRBV29-1	TRBJ1-2	TRBD1	NA	CSVDRTGGNGYTF	TGCAGCGTGGATCGGACAGGGGGGAATGGCTACACCTTC
TRBV20-1	TRBJ2-5	TRBD1	few	CSARVTGDEETQYF	TGCAGTGCTAGAGTGACAGGGGATGAGGAGACCCAGTACTTC
TRBV5-1	TRBJ2-3	TRBD2	NA	CASSSLAGGDTDTQYF	TGCGCCAGCAGCTCTCTAGCGGGGGGAGACACAGATACGCAGTATTTT
TRBV4-2	TRBJ1-2	TRBD1	NA	CASSSRTGAVGYGYTF	TGTGCCAGCAGCTCCAGGACAGGGGCTGTTGGCTATGGCTACACCTTC
TRBV5-1	TRBJ2-7	NA	NA	CASSLADPYEQYF	TGCGCCAGCAGCTTGGCTGATCCCTACGAGCAGTACTTC
TRBV11-2	TRBJ2-2	TRBD1	NA	CASSLDRTGGISGELFF	TGTGCCAGCAGCTTAGACCGGACAGGGGGCATATCCGGGGAGCTGTTTTTT
TRBV29-1	TRBJ1-2	TRBD1	NA	CSVEDLGDREGYTF	TGCAGCGTTGAAGATCTTGGGGACAGGGAAGGCTACACCTTC
TRBV7-6	TRBJ2-3	NA	NA	CTSTSGGWDTQYF	TGTACCAGTACTTCAGGGGGGTGGGATACGCAGTATTTT
TRBV20-1	TRBJ2-1	TRBD2	few	CSAFLAAYNEQFF	TGCAGTGCTTTTCTAGCGGCCTACAATGAGCAGTTCTTC
TRBV9	TRBJ1-1	NA	NA	CASSVSRGNTEAFF	TGTGCCAGCAGCGTGTCGAGGGGGAACACTGAAGCTTTCTTT
TRBV6-5	TRBJ2-3	TRBD2	many	CASSPTSGASTDTQYF	TGTGCCAGCAGTCCAACTAGCGGGGCAAGCACAGATACGCAGTATTTT
TRBV6-5	TRBJ2-7	NA	NA	CASSYGQPIYEQYF	TGTGCCAGCAGTTACGGTCAGCCCATCTACGAGCAGTACTTC
TRBV5-1	TRBJ1-2	NA	NA	CASSTSGGNYGYTF	TGCGCCAGCAGTACATCGGGGGGCAACTATGGCTACACCTTC
TRBV20-1	TRBJ2-5	TRBD2	NA	CSARGTSEETQYF	TGCAGTGCTAGAGGGACTAGCGAAGAGACCCAGTACTTC
TRBV6-5	TRBJ2-5	TRBD2	NA	CASTGRGPGETQYF	TGTGCCAGTACGGGGAGGGGCCCTGGAGAGACCCAGTACTTC
TRBV7-9	TRBJ2-1	NA	NA	CASSLGQGVNNEQFF	TGTGCCAGCAGCTTAGGGCAGGGAGTCAACAATGAGCAGTTCTTC
TRBV6-2/TRBV6-3	TRBJ2-1	TRBD2	NA	CASSYSSSGGTSYNEQFF	TGTGCCAGCAGTTACTCGTCAAGCGGGGGGACCTCCTACAATGAGCAGTTCTTC
TRBV9	TRBJ1-1	NA	few	CASSVGGQDTEAFF	TGTGCCAGCAGCGTAGGGGGCCAGGACACTGAAGCTTTCTTT
TRBV20-1	TRBJ2-2	TRBD2	NA	CSARESSGGPYTGELFF	TGCAGTGCTAGGGAGAGCAGCGGGGGGCCCTACACCGGGGAGCTGTTTTTT
TRBV12-3/TRBV12-4	TRBJ2-2	NA	once	CASSPSRGKDGELFF	TGTGCCAGCAGTCCGTCGCGCGGAAAGGACGGGGAGCTGTTTTTT
TRBV6-2/TRBV6-3	TRBJ1-1	TRBD1	NA	CASRGQGPVVHTEAFF	TGTGCCAGCAGAGGACAGGGGCCTGTCGTTCACACTGAAGCTTTCTTT
TRBV7-2	TRBJ2-1	NA	NA	CASSLVGTAYNEQFF	TGTGCCAGCAGCTTAGTCGGGACGGCATACAATGAGCAGTTCTTC
TRBV7-3	TRBJ1-1	TRBD1	NA	CASSPGTGALNTEAFF	TGTGCCAGCAGCCCCGGGACAGGGGCCCTGAACACTGAAGCTTTCTTT
TRBV9	TRBJ2-7	NA	NA	CASSPGGTSYEQYF	TGTGCCAGCAGCCCAGGGGGGACCTCCTACGAGCAGTACTTC
TRBV9	TRBJ1-1	NA	few	CASSVGPEVEAFF	TGTGCCAGCAGCGTAGGCCCGGAAGTTGAAGCTTTCTTT
TRBV7-9	TRBJ2-5	NA	NA	CAVDRIGETQYF	TGTGCCGTTGACAGGATCGGGGAGACCCAGTACTTC
TRBV5-1	TRBJ1-2	TRBD1	NA	CASSLRRGLNYTF	TGCGCCAGCAGCTTGCGCAGGGGGCTGAACTACACCTTC
TRBV9	TRBJ2-3	NA	NA	CASSAGSADTQYF	TGTGCCAGCAGCGCCGGGTCCGCAGATACGCAGTATTTT
TRBV12-3/TRBV12-4	TRBJ1-2	NA	NA	CASSSTNSNYGYTF	TGTGCCAGCAGTTCAACAAATAGTAACTATGGCTACACCTTC
TRBV7-9	TRBJ2-5	TRBD1	few	CASSLETGDTQYF	TGTGCCAGCAGCTTGGAAACAGGGGATACCCAGTACTTC
TRBV29-1	TRBJ2-3	TRBD1	few	CSVEGQTRGTDTQYF	TGCAGCGTTGAGGGACAGACCCGGGGCACAGATACGCAGTATTTT
TRBV2	TRBJ1-2	TRBD1	few	CASSPGGQGTYTF	TGTGCCAGCAGCCCCGGGGGACAGGGGACCTACACCTTC
TRBV6-5	TRBJ2-7	TRBD1	few	CASSGQLDTLSYEQYF	TGTGCCAGCTCGGGACAGCTCGATACCCTCTCCTACGAGCAGTACTTC
TRBV12-3/TRBV12-4	TRBJ2-5	TRBD1	NA	CASNSGQGVQETQYF	TGTGCTAGCAACTCGGGACAGGGGGTCCAAGAGACCCAGTACTTC
TRBV25-1	TRBJ1-4	NA	once	CASSDLQGTNEKLFF	TGTGCCAGCAGTGACCTACAGGGAACTAATGAAAAACTGTTTTTT
TRBV7-3	TRBJ2-4	NA	few	CASRSAGEAKNIQYF	TGTGCCAGCAGGTCAGCCGGGGAGGCCAAAAACATTCAGTACTTC
TRBV27	TRBJ1-2	NA	NA	CASSLRGVNYGYTF	TGTGCCAGCAGTCTTCGAGGAGTAAACTATGGCTACACCTTC
TRBV2	TRBJ1-1	TRBD1	NA	CASSVTGGYTEAFF	TGTGCCAGCAGCGTGACAGGGGGTTACACTGAAGCTTTCTTT
TRBV5-1	TRBJ2-3	NA	NA	CASRRVQDTDTQYF	TGCGCCAGCAGGAGGGTCCAAGACACAGATACGCAGTATTTT
TRBV3-1	TRBJ2-7	NA	NA	CASSQTGTSLSYEQYF	TGTGCCAGCAGCCAGACCGGGACTTCCCTCTCCTACGAGCAGTACTTC
TRBV2	TRBJ2-5	NA	few	CASSEERETQYF	TGTGCCAGCAGTGAAGAACGAGAGACCCAGTACTTC
TRBV7-8	TRBJ1-5	NA	few	CASSLERVQPQHF	TGTGCCAGCAGCTTAGAGCGGGTACAGCCCCAGCATTTT
TRBV6-7	TRBJ1-5	NA	NA	CASRQMTEANQPQHF	TGTGCCAGCAGACAAATGACAGAAGCGAATCAGCCCCAGCATTTT
TRBV18	TRBJ2-5	TRBD2	NA	CASSSGRKETQYF	TGTGCCAGCTCATCCGGGAGGAAAGAGACCCAGTACTTC
TRBV7-2	TRBJ2-3	NA	many	CASSLGWDTQYF	TGTGCCAGCAGCTTAGGTTGGGATACGCAGTATTTT
TRBV20-1	TRBJ1-2	TRBD1	few	CSAAGTGFGYGYTF	TGCAGTGCCGCCGGGACAGGATTTGGCTATGGCTACACCTTC
TRBV3-1	TRBJ2-1	NA	NA	CASSQAWDGYNEQFF	TGTGCCAGCAGCCAAGCTTGGGACGGCTACAATGAGCAGTTCTTC
TRBV5-1	TRBJ1-1	TRBD1	NA	CASSSGQGAGNTEAFF	TGCGCCAGCAGCTCGGGACAGGGGGCCGGGAACACTGAAGCTTTCTTT